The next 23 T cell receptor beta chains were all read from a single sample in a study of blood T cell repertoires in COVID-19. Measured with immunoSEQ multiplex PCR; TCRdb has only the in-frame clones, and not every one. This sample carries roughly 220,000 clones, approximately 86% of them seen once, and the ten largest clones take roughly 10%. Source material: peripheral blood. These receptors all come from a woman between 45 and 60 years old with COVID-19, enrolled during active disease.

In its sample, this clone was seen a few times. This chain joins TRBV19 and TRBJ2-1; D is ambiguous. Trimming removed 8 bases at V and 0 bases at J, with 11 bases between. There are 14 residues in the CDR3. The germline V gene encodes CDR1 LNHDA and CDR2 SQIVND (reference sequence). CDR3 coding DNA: TGTGCCAGTGCGGCGAGCCGCTCCTACAATGAGCAGTTCTTC. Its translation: CASAASRSYNEQFF.

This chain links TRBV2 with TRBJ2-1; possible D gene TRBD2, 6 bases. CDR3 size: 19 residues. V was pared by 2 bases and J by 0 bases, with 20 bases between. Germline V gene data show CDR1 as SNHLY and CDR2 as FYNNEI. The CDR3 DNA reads TGTGCCAGCAGTGAATGGGTAGATGGAGGGCCAGGCTCCTACAATGAGCAGTTCTTC. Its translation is CASSEWVDGGPGSYNEQFF.

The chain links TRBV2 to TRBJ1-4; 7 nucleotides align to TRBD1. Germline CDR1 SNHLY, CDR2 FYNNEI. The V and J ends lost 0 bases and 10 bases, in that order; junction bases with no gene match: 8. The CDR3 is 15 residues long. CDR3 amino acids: CASSEASTGVGKLFF. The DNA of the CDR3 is TGTGCCAGCAGTGAAGCGTCCACAGGGGTAGGAAAACTGTTTTTT.

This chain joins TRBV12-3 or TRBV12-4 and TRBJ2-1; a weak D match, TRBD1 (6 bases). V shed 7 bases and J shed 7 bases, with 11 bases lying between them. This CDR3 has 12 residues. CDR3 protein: CASTPRGNEQFF. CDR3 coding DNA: TGTGCCAGCACCCCAAGGGGGAATGAGCAGTTCTTC.

The CDR3: CATSEGIRGEQYF. The CDR3 nucleotides read TGTGCCACCAGTGAAGGGATTAGGGGCGAGCAGTACTTC. V usage is TRBV24-1 and J usage is TRBJ2-7, with a weak D call TRBD1 (5 bases). Trimming removed 4 bases at V and 6 bases at J, with 12 bases between. The CDR3 consists of 13 residues. Germline V lookup: CDR1 KGHDR, CDR2 SFDVKD.

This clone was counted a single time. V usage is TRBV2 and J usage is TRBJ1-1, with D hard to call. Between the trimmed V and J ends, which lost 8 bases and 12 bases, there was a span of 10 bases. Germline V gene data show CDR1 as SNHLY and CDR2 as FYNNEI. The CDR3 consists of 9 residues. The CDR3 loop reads CASGSGTFF. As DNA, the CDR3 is TGTGCCAGCGGTTCAGGAACTTTCTTT. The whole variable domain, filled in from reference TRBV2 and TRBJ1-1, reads EPEVTQTPSHQVTQMGQEVILRCVPISNHLYFYWYRQILGQKVEFLVSFYNNEISEKSEIFDDQFSVERPDGSNFTLKIRSTKLEDSAMYFCASGSGTFFGQGTRLTVV.

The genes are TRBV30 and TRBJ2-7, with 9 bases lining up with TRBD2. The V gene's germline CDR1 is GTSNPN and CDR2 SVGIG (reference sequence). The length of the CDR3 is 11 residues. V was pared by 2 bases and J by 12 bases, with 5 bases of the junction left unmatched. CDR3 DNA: TGTGCCTGGAGTAGCGGGGGGATGTTGTACGTC. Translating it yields CAWSSGGMLYV.

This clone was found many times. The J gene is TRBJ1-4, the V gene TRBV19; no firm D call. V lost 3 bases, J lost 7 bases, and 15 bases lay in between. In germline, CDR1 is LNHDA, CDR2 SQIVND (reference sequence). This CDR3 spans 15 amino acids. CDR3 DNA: TGTGCCAGTAGTATTCCCCAGAAGCGGGGTGAAAAACTGTTTTTT. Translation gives CASSIPQKRGEKLFF. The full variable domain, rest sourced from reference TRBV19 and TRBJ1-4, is DGGITQSPKYLFRKEGQNVTLSCEQNLNHDAMYWYRQDPGQGLRLIYYSQIVNDFQKGDIAEGYSVSREKKESFPLTVTSAQKNPTAFYLCASSIPQKRGEKLFFGSGTQLSVL.

CDR3 loop: CASGLSASYEQYF. CDR3 DNA: TGTGCCAGCGGCCTGAGCGCTTCCTACGAGCAGTACTTC. This chain links TRBV28 with TRBJ2-7; D unresolved. This CDR3 is 13 amino acids long. Trimming took 8 bases from V and 1 from J, leaving 12 bases between them. Per the germline V gene, CDR1 is MDHEN and CDR2 is SYDVKM.

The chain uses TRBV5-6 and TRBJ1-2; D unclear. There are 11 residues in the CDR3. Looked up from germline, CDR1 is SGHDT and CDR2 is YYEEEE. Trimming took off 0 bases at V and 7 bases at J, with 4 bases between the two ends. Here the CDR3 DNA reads TGTGCCAGCAGCTTGGGGGCTGGCTACACCTTC. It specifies CASSLGAGYTF.

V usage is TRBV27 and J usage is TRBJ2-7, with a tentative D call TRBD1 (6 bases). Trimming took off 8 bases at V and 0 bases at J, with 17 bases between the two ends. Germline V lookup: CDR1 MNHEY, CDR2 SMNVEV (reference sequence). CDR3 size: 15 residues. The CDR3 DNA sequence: TGTGCCAGCCAGCCCCAGGGGACCAGCTCCTACGAGCAGTACTTC. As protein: CASQPQGTSSYEQYF.

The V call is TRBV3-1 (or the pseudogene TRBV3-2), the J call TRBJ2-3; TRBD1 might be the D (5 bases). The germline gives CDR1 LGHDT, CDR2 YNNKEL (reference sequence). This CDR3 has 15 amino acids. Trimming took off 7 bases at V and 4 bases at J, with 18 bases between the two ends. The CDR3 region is CASTQGWGRADTQYF. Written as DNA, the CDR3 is TGTGCCAGCACTCAAGGTTGGGGCAGGGCAGATACGCAGTATTTT.

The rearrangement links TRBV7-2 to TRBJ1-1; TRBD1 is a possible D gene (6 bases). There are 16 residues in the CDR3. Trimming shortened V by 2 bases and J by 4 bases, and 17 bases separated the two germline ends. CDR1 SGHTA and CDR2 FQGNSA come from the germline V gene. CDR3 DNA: TGTGCCAGCAGCTTAAGAGTGGGGGCGCAATCCACTGAAGCTTTCTTT. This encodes CASSLRVGAQSTEAFF.

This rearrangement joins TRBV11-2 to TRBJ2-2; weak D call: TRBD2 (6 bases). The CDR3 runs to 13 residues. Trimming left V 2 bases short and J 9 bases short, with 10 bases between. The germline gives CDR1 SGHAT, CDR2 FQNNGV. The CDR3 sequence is CASSLRGSRELFF. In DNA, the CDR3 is TGTGCCAGCAGCTTACGGGGGAGCCGGGAGCTGTTTTTT.

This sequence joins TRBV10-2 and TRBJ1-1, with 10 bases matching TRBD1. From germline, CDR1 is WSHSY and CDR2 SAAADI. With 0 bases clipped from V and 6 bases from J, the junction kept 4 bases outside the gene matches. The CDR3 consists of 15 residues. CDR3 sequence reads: CASSESTGTGAEAFF. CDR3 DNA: TGCGCCAGCAGTGAGTCGACCGGGACAGGGGCTGAAGCTTTCTTT.

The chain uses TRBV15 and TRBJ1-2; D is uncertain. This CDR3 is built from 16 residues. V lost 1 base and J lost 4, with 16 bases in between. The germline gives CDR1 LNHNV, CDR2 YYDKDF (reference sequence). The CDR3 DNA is TGTGCCACCAGCAGAGTAAGGAGAATAGAGGGCTATGGCTACACCTTC. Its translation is CATSRVRRIEGYGYTF.

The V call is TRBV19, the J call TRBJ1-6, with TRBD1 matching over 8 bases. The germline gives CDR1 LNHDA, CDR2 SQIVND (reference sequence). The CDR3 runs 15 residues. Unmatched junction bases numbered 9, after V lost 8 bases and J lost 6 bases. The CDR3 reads CASVGQGASNSPLHF. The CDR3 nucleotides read TGTGCCAGTGTCGGGCAGGGGGCTAGTAATTCACCCCTCCACTTT.

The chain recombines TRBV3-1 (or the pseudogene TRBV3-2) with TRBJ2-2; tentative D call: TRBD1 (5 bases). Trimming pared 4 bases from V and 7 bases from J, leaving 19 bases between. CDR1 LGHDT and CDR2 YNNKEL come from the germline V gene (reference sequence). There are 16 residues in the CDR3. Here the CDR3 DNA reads TGTGCCAGCAGCCCCATCAGGGCAGGGTATTTCGGGGAGCTGTTTTTT. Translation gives CASSPIRAGYFGELFF.

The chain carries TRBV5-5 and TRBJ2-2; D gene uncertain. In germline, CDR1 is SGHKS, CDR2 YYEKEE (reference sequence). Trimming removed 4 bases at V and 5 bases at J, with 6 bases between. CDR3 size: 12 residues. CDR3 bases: TGTGCCAGCAGCCCCTCTACCGGGGAGCTGTTTTTT. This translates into CASSPSTGELFF.

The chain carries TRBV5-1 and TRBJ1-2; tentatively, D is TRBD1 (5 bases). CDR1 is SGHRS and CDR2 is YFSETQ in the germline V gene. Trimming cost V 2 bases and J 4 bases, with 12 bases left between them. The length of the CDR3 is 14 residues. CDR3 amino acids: CASSFSGHLYGYTF. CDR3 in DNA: TGCGCCAGCAGCTTCTCTGGACACCTCTATGGCTACACCTTC.

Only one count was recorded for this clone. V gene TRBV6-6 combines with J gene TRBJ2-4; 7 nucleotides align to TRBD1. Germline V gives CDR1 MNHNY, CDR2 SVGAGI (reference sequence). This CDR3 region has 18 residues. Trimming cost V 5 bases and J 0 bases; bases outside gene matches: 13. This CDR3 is CASSPFDREYPAKNIQYF. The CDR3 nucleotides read TGTGCCAGCAGTCCCTTCGACAGGGAGTATCCAGCCAAAAACATTCAGTACTTC.

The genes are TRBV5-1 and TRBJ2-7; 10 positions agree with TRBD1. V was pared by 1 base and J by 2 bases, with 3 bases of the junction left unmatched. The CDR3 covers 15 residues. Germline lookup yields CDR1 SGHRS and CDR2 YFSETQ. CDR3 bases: TGCGCCAGCAGCTTGATAGGGACAGGGGCCTACGAGCAGTACTTC. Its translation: CASSLIGTGAYEQYF.

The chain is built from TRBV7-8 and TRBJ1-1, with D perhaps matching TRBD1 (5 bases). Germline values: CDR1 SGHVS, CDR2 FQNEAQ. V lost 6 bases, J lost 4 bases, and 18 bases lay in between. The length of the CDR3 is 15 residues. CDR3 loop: CASRPIKGAPTEAFF. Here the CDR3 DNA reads TGTGCCAGCAGACCAATCAAAGGGGCGCCCACTGAAGCTTTCTTT.